This T cell receptor beta chain came from a study of circulating CD8 cells and anti-PD-1 response in melanoma. TCR libraries were prepared from around 14 ng of total RNA with the QIAseq Immune Repertoire TCR panel. TCRdb ran MiXCR on the reads and lists one entry per CDR3 protein. The data hold hundreds of distinct CDR3 sequences, with over 3.5% observed a single time. The CDR3 is made up of 14 amino acids. Per germline, CDR1 MDHEN and CDR2 SYDVKM. Trimming removed 2 bases at V and 9 bases at J, with 14 bases between. Sorting of live CD3+CD8+TCRalphabeta+ cells by PD-1 and/or TIGIT gave four subsets. By sample share, this clonotype is medium-sized.

This sequence originates from a human donor with melanoma. This specimen consisted of CD8+ T cells from PBMCs, obtained at baseline or after one month of anti-PD-1 therapy (not recorded which). The chain has TRBV28 and TRBJ2-1; perhaps TRBD1 as D (6 bases). CDR3 region: CASSLIDVQGEQFF. CDR3 nucleotide sequence: TGTGCCAGCAGTTTAATAGATGTACAGGGTGAGCAGTTCTTC.